Included here is one T cell receptor beta chain sequence, with context. In its sample, this clonotype was seen many times. Its target antigen remains unknown. The input lacks base qualities; no much larger clone sits a single base away. This sample is part of a study of human T cells and chemical hapten exposure (dated by TCRdb to 2020 to 2022). The study in broad terms: For sensitization, 2% DPC in acetone was applied to a 2 cm by 2 cm area of upper inner arm skin. Blood was sampled from patients pre-sensitization (week 0) and at 2, 6 and about 24 weeks after DPC sensitization. Patch tests used Finn chambers with 0.01% DPC on the upper back, scored after 6 days by International Contact Dermatitis Research Group standards. The libraries were sequenced as a pool, and the TCR yield per sample differed mostly because of small variations in library volumes within the pool. Weekly therapeutic DPC doses were additionally applied to the scalp of patients throughout the approximately 25-week study period. The patient cohort, mostly female, included alopecia areata with under or over 50% scalp involvement, alopecia totalis and alopecia universalis. The study tracked peripheral blood TCR repertoire changes in vivo during primary and secondary sensitization to the hapten diphenylcyclopropenone (DPC) in alopecia patients. For TCR sequencing, blood came from 25 to 30 alopecia patients at anywhere from one to four time points (pre-sensitization, 2, 6 and 24 weeks). What the research found in general, with its limitations: Repeated subsampling changed both the strength of the expansion versus patch-test correlation and the threshold at which the correlation became significant. Compared with pre-sensitization or healthy control sets, expanded TCRs formed significantly more large CDR3 similarity clusters, which is consistent with antigen-driven responses. DPC sensitization did not change how many TCRs were above 1 in 1000 frequency, and no evidence was found of alterations in global repertoire structure. Alopecia, a presumed autoimmune disease, was present in all patients, so the immune response of the patients might differ from that of healthy individuals. Patch test score correlated positively with the number of PT1 expanded TCRs, reaching significance at thresholds 8, 16 and 32 but not at 4.

The method was RACE. Sequencing was carried out with a NextSeq 500. During library preparation, unique molecular identifiers were attached to individual cDNA molecules so that TCRs could be counted quantitatively and reproducibly. Both TCR alpha and TCR beta chains were sequenced from each blood RNA sample. The study's processing was this. The median number of TCRs per sample was 95,638, ranging from 23,224 to 690,600. V, J and CDR3 annotation of the TCR reads was carried out using the Decombinator software suite. To make PS versus PT1 abundance plots, every sample was subsampled to the same number of TCRs (28,000). Expanded TCRs were defined as absent before sensitization and observed at least eight times at the 2-week time point. In-frame beta chains were kept once TCRdb had trimmed the public reads at Q25 with fastp and called clones with MiXCR. One record per CDR3 amino acid sequence lists the most common genes and DNA. What appears here as the V and J calls and clone size reflects TCRdb's work, not the paper's. The table for this sample lists 89,000 or so distinct CDR3 sequences; 6.6% of them were counted only once. The biggest ten clones account for 1.3% of the sample.

This sample's time point label indicates: patch test 2, 6 weeks after DPC sensitization. Reading the label with the study, this specimen's treatment or condition is: therapeutic diphenylcyclopropenone sensitization with weekly scalp DPC. At every patch-test visit, the blood draw took place before the patch test was put on. To be eligible, patients had to be aged 18 to 70, diagnosed with alopecia and judged suitable for DPC therapy, while pregnant patients were excluded. Total RNA was extracted from unfractionated whole blood that had been collected in Tempus Blood RNA tubes. This specimen was whole blood, taken in connection with sensitization to the hapten diphenylcyclopropenone (DPC). This TCR was sampled from a woman under 40 with alopecia areata. Some clones in this sample may be carry-over from other donors' samples.

The bases read TGTGCCAGCAGTCGGGGACTGAATAATGAAAAACTGTTTTTT. Translated, it reads CASSRGLNNEKLFF. The rearrangement joined TRBV6-5 to TRBJ1-4; the D gene is possibly TRBD1, with 5 bases matching. The CDR3 runs 14 amino acids, cysteine and phenylalanine included. This entry keeps only the CDR3 DNA: 42 bases, framed from base 1. Based on the germline V gene, the CDR1 and CDR2 sequences are MNHEY and SVGAGI. V drops 5 bases and J drops 4 bases, leaving 11 bases in between.